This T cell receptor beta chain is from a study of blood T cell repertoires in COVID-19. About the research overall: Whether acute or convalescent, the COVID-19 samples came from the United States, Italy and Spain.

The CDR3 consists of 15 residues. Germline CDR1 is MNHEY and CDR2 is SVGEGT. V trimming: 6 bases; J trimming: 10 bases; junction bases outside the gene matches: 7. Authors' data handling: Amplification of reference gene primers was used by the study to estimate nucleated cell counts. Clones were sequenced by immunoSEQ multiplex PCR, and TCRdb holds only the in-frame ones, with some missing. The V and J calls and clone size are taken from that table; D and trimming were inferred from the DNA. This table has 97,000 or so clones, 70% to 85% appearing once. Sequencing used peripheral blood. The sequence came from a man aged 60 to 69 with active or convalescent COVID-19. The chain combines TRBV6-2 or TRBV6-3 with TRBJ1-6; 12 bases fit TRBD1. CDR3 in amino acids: CASSLAGTGGSPLHF. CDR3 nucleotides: TGTGCCAGCAGCCTTGCCGGGACAGGGGGCTCACCCCTCCACTTT.